This T cell receptor (beta chain) was sequenced for a study of response to subunit inactivated influenza vaccine. Each CDR3 protein gets one entry after TCRdb re-called the RT-PCR reads with MiXCR. This sample has hundreds of thousands of distinct CDR3 sequences, with 14% found just once. In this sample, this clonotype turned up a few times. Its antigen is not identified. V lost 3 bases to trimming and J lost 0 bases, with 17 bases between them. This CDR3 spans 16 amino acids. Germline CDR1 is DFQATT and CDR2 is SNEGSKA (reference sequence). General study findings and limits: Each seasonal influenza vaccination recruits few new T cells, the authors suggested.

The material was PBMCs from blood, obtained approximately 15 days before vaccination. The chain employs TRBV20-1 and TRBJ2-5; tentative D call: TRBD2 (5 bases). The receptor was derived from a man in his fifties or sixties who received an inactivated influenza vaccine. The CDR3 loop reads CSASRIVDSYQETQYF. CDR3 in DNA: TGCAGTGCTAGCCGAATCGTGGACTCGTACCAAGAGACCCAGTACTTC.